The TCR beta chain under discussion was sequenced for a study of early T cells in non-severe SARS-CoV-2 infection. Researchers tagged individual cDNA molecules with unique molecular identifiers. TCRdb fed the 5' RACE reads into MiXCR, producing one record per CDR3 protein. This table has tens of thousands of distinct CDR3 sequences, roughly 9.4% appearing once. Germline V lookup: CDR1 DFQATT, CDR2 SNEGSKA (reference sequence). Trimming took 3 bases from V and 3 from J; bases not matched to a gene: 8. CDR3 length equals 16 residues. The chain uses TRBV20-1 and TRBJ2-1; 10 bases are a match to TRBD2. Sequencing used whole blood, obtained at baseline. The origin of this receptor is an adult who was a healthcare worker with PCR-confirmed SARS-CoV-2 infection or an uninfected control (not recorded which). CDR3 amino acids: CSASYLAGANYNEQFF. The CDR3 coding sequence is TGCAGTGCTAGTTACCTAGCGGGGGCCAACTACAATGAGCAGTTCTTC.